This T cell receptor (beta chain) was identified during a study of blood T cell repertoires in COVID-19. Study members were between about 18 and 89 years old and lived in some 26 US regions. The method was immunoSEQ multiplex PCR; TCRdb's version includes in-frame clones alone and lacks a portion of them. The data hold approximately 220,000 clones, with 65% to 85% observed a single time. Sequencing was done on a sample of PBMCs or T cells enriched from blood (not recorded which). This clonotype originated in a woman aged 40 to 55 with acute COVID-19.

CDR3 loop: CASSTHSGRQYEQYF. CDR3 nucleotides: TGTGCCAGCAGCACTCATAGCGGGAGGCAGTACGAGCAGTACTTC. The chain recombines TRBV9 with TRBJ2-7; 10 bases fit TRBD2. CDR1 is SGDLS, CDR2 YYNGEE, per germline. The CDR3 length is 15 residues. The junction had 8 bases not matched to a gene; V was cut back by 4 bases and J by 4 bases. The full variable domain, with the rest looked up from reference TRBV9 and TRBJ2-7, is DSGVTQTPKHLITATGQRVTLRCSPRSGDLSVYWYQQSLDQGLQFLIQYYNGEERAKGNILERFSAQQFPDLHSELNLSSLELGDSALYFCASSTHSGRQYEQYFGPGTRLTVT.